The 10 T cell receptor beta chains given below trace back to one sample, sequenced in a study of cytomegalovirus exposure and HLA in healthy donors. TCRdb keeps only in-frame clones here, not all; method: immunoSEQ multiplex PCR. The data show 200,000 to 250,000 clones, roughly 85% seen once. The sequenced material came from PBMCs. The source of these receptors is a woman younger than 35 in good health and CMV-seronegative.

J is TRBJ1-2 and V is TRBV5-4, with 7 bases aligning to TRBD1. V was pared by 0 bases and J by 4 bases, with 3 bases of the junction left unmatched. CDR1 is SGHNT and CDR2 is YYREEE in the germline V gene (reference sequence). The CDR3 length is 14 residues. The CDR3 loop is CASSLDRGFYGYTF. Written as DNA, the CDR3 is TGTGCCAGCAGCTTGGACAGGGGATTCTATGGCTACACCTTC.

The genes are TRBV28 and TRBJ1-5, with 9 nucleotides matching TRBD1. Germline CDR1 reads MDHEN; CDR2 reads SYDVKM. The CDR3 runs to 16 residues. The junction had 11 bases not matched to a gene; V was cut back by 4 bases and J by 7 bases. Written as DNA, the CDR3 is TGTGCCAGCAGTTCACCGGGACAGGGTCGGGCCCAGCCCCAGCATTTT. Translating it yields CASSSPGQGRAQPQHF.

The chain employs TRBV9 and TRBJ2-3; D gene uncertain. V was shortened by 0 bases and J by 4 bases, with 3 bases between the two germline ends. Germline CDR1 reads SGDLS; CDR2 reads YYNGEE. This CDR3 spans 12 amino acids. DNA of the CDR3: TGTGCCAGCAGCGTAGCGGCAGATACGCAGTATTTT. This translates into CASSVAADTQYF.

The CDR3: CASTPGPRGTQYF. The CDR3 nucleotides are TGTGCCAGCACACCGGGCCCGCGGGGGACCCAGTACTTC. The rearrangement links TRBV9 to TRBJ2-5, with D possibly TRBD2 on 6 matching bases. V lost 6 bases to trimming and J lost 7 bases, with 16 bases between them. Per germline, CDR1 SGDLS and CDR2 YYNGEE. The CDR3 consists of 13 residues.

This chain uses TRBV2 with TRBJ1-4; 7 positions agree with TRBD1. This CDR3 contains 14 residues. Germline assignment: CDR1 SNHLY and CDR2 FYNNEI. With 0 bases clipped from V and 6 bases from J, the junction kept 1 base outside the gene matches. For the CDR3, the DNA is TGTGCCAGCAGTGAAGCCAGGGGGGATGAAAAACTGTTTTTT. It codes for CASSEARGDEKLFF. Supplemented by reference TRBV2 and TRBJ1-4, the full variable domain reads EPEVTQTPSHQVTQMGQEVILRCVPISNHLYFYWYRQILGQKVEFLVSFYNNEISEKSEIFDDQFSVERPDGSNFTLKIRSTKLEDSAMYFCASSEARGDEKLFFGSGTQLSVL.

Only a few counts were recorded for this clone. The chain employs TRBV4-2 and TRBJ1-5; possible D gene TRBD1, 5 bases. The CDR3 totals 15 residues. Trimming shortened V by 0 bases and J by 3 bases, and 9 bases separated the two germline ends. CDR1 is LGHNA, CDR2 YNFKEQ, per germline. CDR3 coding DNA: TGTGCCAGCAGCCAAGAGGGACTGCTCAATCAGCCCCAGCATTTT. It specifies CASSQEGLLNQPQHF.

The V call is TRBV2, the J call TRBJ2-6; D not resolved. Between the trimmed V and J ends, which lost 6 bases and 0 bases, there was a span of 12 bases. Germline V gene data show CDR1 as SNHLY and CDR2 as FYNNEI. CDR3 size: 16 residues. This CDR3 reads CASRPPRSSGANVLTF. The CDR3 region has the DNA TGTGCCAGCAGACCACCCAGGAGCTCTGGGGCCAACGTCCTGACTTTC.

This clone was observed a few times. The V call is TRBV28, the J call TRBJ2-5, with D possibly being TRBD1 or TRBD2 (5 bases each). The germline V gene encodes CDR1 MDHEN and CDR2 SYDVKM. CDR3 length: 15 amino acids. V lost 5 bases to trimming and J lost 2 bases, with 15 bases between them. CDR3 in amino acids: CASSQGTEVQETQYF. The CDR3 DNA reads TGTGCCAGCAGTCAAGGGACCGAAGTACAAGAGACCCAGTACTTC.

The table lists this clone with a count of one. The CDR3 DNA sequence: TGTGCCAGCAGCCTAGGGACAGGGAGCAATTCACCCCTCCACTTT. It is translated as CASSLGTGSNSPLHF. The V gene is TRBV11-2, the J gene TRBJ1-6, with TRBD1 matching over 9 bases. From germline, CDR1 is SGHAT and CDR2 FQNNGV. The CDR3 loop spans 15 amino acids. V was clipped by 5 bases and J by 7 bases; unmatched bases: 6.

The chain has TRBV5-1 and TRBJ2-6; the D is unclear. The CDR3 is made up of 14 amino acids. Germline V lookup: CDR1 SGHRS, CDR2 YFSETQ. V lost 4 bases to trimming and J lost 0 bases, with 5 bases between them. The DNA of the CDR3 is TGCGCCAGCAGCGCCCCCTCTGGGGCCAACGTCCTGACTTTC. The encoded protein is CASSAPSGANVLTF.